This T cell receptor (beta chain) was found in a study of early T cells in non-severe SARS-CoV-2 infection. Across the whole study: Whole-blood bulk RNA, unsorted, was sequenced, and chains were unpaired. General observations from the study: VDJdb matches were skewed toward anti-spike CD8 T cell responses.

As for this clonotype: Its target is not known.

TCRdb passed the 5' RACE reads through MiXCR, listing each CDR3 protein once. This sample yields more than 90,000 distinct CDR3 sequences, of which over 10% are seen a single time; around 2.4% belongs to the top ten. The length of the CDR3 is 12 residues. Germline values: CDR1 SQVTM, CDR2 ANQGSEA. V dropped 8 bases and J dropped 5; count of bases not matched to a gene: 8. The sequencing input was whole blood. The clonotype was recovered from an adult who was a healthcare worker with PCR-confirmed SARS-CoV-2 infection or an uninfected control (not recorded which). The rearrangement uses TRBV29-1 and TRBJ1-2; TRBD1 matches 7 bases. Written as DNA, the CDR3 is TGCAGCTCTTGGGACAGCAAATATGGCTACACCTTC. This encodes CSSWDSKYGYTF.